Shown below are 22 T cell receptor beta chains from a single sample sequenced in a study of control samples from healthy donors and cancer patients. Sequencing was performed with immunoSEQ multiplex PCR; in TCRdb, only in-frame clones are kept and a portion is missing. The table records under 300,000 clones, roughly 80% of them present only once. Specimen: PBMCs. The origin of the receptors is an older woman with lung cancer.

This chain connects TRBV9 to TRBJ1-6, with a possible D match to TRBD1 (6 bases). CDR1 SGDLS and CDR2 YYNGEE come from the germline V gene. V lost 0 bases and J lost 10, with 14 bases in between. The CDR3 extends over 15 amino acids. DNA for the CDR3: TGTGCCAGCAGCGTAGGCCCGGGGGCAGCCTCACCCCTCCACTTT. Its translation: CASSVGPGAASPLHF. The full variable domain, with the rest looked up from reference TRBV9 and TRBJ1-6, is DSGVTQTPKHLITATGQRVTLRCSPRSGDLSVYWYQQSLDQGLQFLIQYYNGEERAKGNILERFSAQQFPDLHSELNLSSLELGDSALYFCASSVGPGAASPLHFGNGTRLTVT.

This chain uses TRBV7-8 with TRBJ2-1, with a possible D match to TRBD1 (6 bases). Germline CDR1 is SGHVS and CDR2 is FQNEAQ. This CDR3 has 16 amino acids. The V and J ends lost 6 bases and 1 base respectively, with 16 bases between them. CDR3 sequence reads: CASSPFGGPSYNEQFF. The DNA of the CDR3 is TGTGCCAGCAGTCCCTTTGGGGGCCCTTCCTACAATGAGCAGTTCTTC.

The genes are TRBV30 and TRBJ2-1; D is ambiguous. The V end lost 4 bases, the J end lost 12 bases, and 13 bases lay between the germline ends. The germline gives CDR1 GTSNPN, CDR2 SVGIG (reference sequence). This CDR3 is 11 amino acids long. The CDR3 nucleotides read TGTGCCTGGACATTAGACGATTGGCAGTTCTTC. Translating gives CAWTLDDWQFF.

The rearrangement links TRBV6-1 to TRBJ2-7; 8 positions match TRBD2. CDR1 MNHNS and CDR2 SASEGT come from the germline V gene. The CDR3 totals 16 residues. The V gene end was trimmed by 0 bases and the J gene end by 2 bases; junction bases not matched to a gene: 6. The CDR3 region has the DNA TGTGCCAGCAGTGAAGCGGGCGGGGGGTCCCCCTACGAGCAGTACTTC. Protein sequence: CASSEAGGGSPYEQYF.

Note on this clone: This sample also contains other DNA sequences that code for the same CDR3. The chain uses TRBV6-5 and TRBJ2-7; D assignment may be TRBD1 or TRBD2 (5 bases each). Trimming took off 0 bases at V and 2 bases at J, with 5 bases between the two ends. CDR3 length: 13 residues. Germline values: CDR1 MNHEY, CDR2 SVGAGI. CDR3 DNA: TGTGCCAGCAGTTACTCGGGGGCCTACGAGCAGTACTTC. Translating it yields CASSYSGAYEQYF.

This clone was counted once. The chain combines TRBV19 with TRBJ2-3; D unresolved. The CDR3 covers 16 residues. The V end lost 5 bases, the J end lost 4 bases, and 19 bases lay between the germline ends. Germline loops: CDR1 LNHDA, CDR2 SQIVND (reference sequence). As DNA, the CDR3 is TGTGCCAGTAGTCCCTCAGTCCTAGTGGGCCCAGATACGCAGTATTTT. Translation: CASSPSVLVGPDTQYF.

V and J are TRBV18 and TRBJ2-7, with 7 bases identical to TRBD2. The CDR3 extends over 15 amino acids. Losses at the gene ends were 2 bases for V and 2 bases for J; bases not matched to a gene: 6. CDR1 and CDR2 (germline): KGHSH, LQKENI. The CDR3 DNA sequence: TGTGCCAGCTCACCAGGCGGGAGCCGGGCCTACGAGCAGTACTTC. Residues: CASSPGGSRAYEQYF.

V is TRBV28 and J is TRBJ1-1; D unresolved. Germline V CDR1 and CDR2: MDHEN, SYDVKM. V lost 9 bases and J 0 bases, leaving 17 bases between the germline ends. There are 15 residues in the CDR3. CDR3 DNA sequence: TGTGCCAGTCTAAATGCCGCAGGCATGAACACTGAAGCTTTCTTT. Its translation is CASLNAAGMNTEAFF.

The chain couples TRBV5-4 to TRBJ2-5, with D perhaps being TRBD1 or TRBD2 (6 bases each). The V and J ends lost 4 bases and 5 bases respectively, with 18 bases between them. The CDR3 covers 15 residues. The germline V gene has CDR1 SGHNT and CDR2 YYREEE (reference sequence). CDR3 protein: CASSLSPGGVETQYF. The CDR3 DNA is TGTGCCAGCAGCCTCAGCCCCGGGGGCGTGGAGACCCAGTACTTC. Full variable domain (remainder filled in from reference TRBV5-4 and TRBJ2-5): ETGVTQSPTHLIKTRGQQVTLRCSSQSGHNTVSWYQQALGQGPQFIFQYYREEENGRGNFPPRFSGLQFPNYSSELNVNALELDDSALYLCASSLSPGGVETQYFGPGTRLLVL.

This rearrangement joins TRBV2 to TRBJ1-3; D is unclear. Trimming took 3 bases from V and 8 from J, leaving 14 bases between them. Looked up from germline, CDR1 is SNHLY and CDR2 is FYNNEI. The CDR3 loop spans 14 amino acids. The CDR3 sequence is CASSDTGYKYTIYF. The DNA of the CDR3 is TGTGCCAGCAGTGATACGGGTTACAAATACACCATATATTTT. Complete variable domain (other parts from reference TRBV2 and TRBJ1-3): EPEVTQTPSHQVTQMGQEVILRCVPISNHLYFYWYRQILGQKVEFLVSFYNNEISEKSEIFDDQFSVERPDGSNFTLKIRSTKLEDSAMYFCASSDTGYKYTIYFGEGSWLTVV.

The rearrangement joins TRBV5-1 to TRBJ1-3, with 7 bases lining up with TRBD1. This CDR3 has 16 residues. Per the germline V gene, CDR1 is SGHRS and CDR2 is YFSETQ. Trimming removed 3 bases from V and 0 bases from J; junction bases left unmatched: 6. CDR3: CASSSAPGGSGNTIYF. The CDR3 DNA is TGCGCCAGCAGCTCCGCTCCAGGGGGCTCTGGAAACACCATATATTTT.

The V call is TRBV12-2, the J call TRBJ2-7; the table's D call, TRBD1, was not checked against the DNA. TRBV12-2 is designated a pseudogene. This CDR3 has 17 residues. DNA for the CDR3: TGTGCAAGTCGCTTTTTGCACCCGGGACAGGGGGCTTTCGAGCAGTACTTC. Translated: CASRFLHPGQGAFEQYF.

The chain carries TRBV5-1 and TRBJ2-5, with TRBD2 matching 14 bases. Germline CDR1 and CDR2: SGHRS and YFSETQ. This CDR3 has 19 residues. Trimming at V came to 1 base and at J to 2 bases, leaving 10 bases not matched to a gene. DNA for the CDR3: TGCGCCAGCAGCTTGTGGAGGCGGACTAGCGGGAGGTTACAAGAGACCCAGTACTTC. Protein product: CASSLWRRTSGRLQETQYF.

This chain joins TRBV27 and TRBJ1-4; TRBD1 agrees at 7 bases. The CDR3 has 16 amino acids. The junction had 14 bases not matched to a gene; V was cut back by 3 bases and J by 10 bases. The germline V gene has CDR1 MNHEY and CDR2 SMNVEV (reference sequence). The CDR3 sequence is CASSFSRDTRTGKLFF. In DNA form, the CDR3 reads TGTGCCAGCAGTTTTAGTAGGGACACCCGGACAGGAAAACTGTTTTTT.

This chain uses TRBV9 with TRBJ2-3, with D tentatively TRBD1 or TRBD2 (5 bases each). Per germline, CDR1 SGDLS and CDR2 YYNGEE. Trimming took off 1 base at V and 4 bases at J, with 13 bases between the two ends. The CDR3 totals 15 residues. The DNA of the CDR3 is TGTGCCAGCAGCGTAAGGGGCGAAGCGGCAGATACGCAGTATTTT. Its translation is CASSVRGEAADTQYF.

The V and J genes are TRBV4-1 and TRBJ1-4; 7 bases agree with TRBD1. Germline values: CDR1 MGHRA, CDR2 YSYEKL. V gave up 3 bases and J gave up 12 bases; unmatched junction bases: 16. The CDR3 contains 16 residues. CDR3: CASSQSSTGPLRELFF. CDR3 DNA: TGCGCCAGCAGCCAGTCGTCGACAGGGCCTTTGAGAGAACTGTTTTTT.

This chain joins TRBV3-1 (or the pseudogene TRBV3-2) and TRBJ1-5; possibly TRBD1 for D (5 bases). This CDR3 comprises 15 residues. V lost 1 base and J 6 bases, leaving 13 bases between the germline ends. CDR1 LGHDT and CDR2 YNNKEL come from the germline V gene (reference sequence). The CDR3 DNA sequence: TGTGCCAGCAGCCAAGGGGTAGGGGCGTTTCAGCCCCAGCATTTT. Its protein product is CASSQGVGAFQPQHF.

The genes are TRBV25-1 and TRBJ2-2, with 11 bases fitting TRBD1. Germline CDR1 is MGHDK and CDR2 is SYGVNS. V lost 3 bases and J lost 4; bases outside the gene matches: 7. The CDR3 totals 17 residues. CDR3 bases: TGTGCCAGCAGTGACCCGGGTGGACAGGGGGCCACCGGGGAGCTGTTTTTT. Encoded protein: CASSDPGGQGATGELFF.

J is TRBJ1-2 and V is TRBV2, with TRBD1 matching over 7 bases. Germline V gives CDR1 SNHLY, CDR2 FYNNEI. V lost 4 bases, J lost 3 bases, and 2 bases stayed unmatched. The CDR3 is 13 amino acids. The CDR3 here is CASSGTGDYGYTF. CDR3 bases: TGTGCCAGCAGTGGGACAGGTGACTATGGCTACACCTTC. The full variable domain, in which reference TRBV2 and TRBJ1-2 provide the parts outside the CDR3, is EPEVTQTPSHQVTQMGQEVILRCVPISNHLYFYWYRQILGQKVEFLVSFYNNEISEKSEIFDDQFSVERPDGSNFTLKIRSTKLEDSAMYFCASSGTGDYGYTFGSGTRLTVV.

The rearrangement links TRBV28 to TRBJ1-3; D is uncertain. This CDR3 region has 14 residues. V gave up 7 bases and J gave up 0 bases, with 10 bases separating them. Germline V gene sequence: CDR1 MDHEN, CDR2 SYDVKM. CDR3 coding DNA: TGTGCCAGCAAGCGGGGAGACTCTGGAAACACCATATATTTT. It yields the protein CASKRGDSGNTIYF.

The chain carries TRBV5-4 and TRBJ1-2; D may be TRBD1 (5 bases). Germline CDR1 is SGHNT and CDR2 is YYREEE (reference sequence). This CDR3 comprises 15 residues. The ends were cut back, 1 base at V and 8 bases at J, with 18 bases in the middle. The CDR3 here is CASSLQDGGLYGYTF. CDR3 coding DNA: TGTGCCAGCAGCTTGCAGGATGGGGGTCTATACGGCTACACCTTC.

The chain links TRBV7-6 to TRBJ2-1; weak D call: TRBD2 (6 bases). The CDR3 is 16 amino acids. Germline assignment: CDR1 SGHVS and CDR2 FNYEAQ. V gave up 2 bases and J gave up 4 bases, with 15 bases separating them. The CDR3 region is CASSLTSGVVYNEQFF. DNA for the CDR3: TGTGCCAGCAGCTTAACGTCGGGAGTAGTTTACAATGAGCAGTTCTTC.